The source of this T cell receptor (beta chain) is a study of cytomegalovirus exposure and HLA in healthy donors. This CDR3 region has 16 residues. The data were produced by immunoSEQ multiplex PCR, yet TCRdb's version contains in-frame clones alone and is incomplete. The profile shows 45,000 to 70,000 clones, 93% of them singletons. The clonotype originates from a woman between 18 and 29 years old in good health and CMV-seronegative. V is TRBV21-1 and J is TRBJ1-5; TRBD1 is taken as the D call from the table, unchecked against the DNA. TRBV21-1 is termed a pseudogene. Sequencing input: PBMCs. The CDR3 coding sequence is TGTGCCAGCAGCAAACCTCGGACAGGGGGTAATCAGCCCCAGCATTTT. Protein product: CASSKPRTGGNQPQHF.